The 5 T cell receptor beta chains presented below share a single source sample, sequenced in a study of regulatory T cells in long-lasting Graves disease. Time point given: newly diagnosed GD, antithyroid drugs for less than 3 months. Researchers made the TCR library from RNA that was extracted from PBMCs. Sequencing libraries for TCR beta were prepared with iRepertoire HTBI primers and Arm-PCR of CDR3 regions. TCRdb processed the multiplex PCR reads anew with MiXCR; each CDR3 protein has one entry. This table has about 530,000 distinct CDR3 sequences, 16% appearing once. In addition, the sample was reused for a study of T cells in Graves' hyperthyroidism and ophthalmopathy.

The material sequenced was peripheral blood mononuclear cells (PBMCs), taken at new diagnosis, from a patient treated with antithyroid drugs. These receptors all come from a woman between 40 and 65 years old with Graves disease.

The sample holds a few counts of this clonotype. The chain couples TRBV11-2 to TRBJ2-3; 8 bases line up with TRBD2. V was pared by 5 bases and J by 8 bases, with 15 bases of the junction left unmatched. This CDR3 spans 16 amino acids. Germline assignment: CDR1 SGHAT and CDR2 FQNNGV. CDR3 sequence (DNA): TGTGCCAGCAGCCCCCGTTCAGCGGGGGTATCAAGTACGCAGTATTTT. It specifies CASSPRSAGVSSTQYF.

This clonotype was picked up many times. The chain recombines TRBV24-1 with TRBJ2-1, with TRBD2 identical over 8 bases. V lost 8 bases and J lost 5; bases outside the gene matches: 10. The CDR3 covers 15 residues. Germline V gives CDR1 KGHDR, CDR2 SFDVKD. The CDR3 region is CATMFTGGPHNEQFF. The CDR3 DNA follows: TGTGCCACCATGTTTACGGGGGGGCCACACAATGAGCAGTTCTTC.

This clonotype occurred a few times. It may be a read error: a sequence one base away is much more abundant. Likely a read error: the CDR3 ends without its conserved phenylalanine or tryptophan. CDR3 residues: CSARITGDTEAFL. The CDR3 DNA reads as TGCAGTGCTAGGATTACAGGGGACACTGAAGCTTTCCTT. The chain recombines TRBV20-1 with TRBJ1-1, with TRBD1 identical over 7 bases. Trimming at V came to 3 bases and at J to 3 bases, leaving 4 bases not matched to a gene. The CDR3 totals 13 residues. The V gene's germline CDR1 is DFQATT and CDR2 SNEGSKA (reference sequence).

This clonotype has a handful of counts. The chain links TRBV5-1 to TRBJ2-1; possibly TRBD2 for D (6 bases). V was pared by 5 bases and J by 0 bases, with 12 bases between. Germline V lookup: CDR1 SGHRS, CDR2 YFSETQ. The CDR3 sequence is 15 residues long. In nucleotides, the CDR3 is TGCGCCAGCAGACCTGACGGGAGCTCCTACAATGAGCAGTTCTTC. Translation gives CASRPDGSSYNEQFF.

This clonotype was seen many times. The chain recombines TRBV28 with TRBJ1-1; D is undetermined. The CDR3 length is 13 residues. V shed 8 bases and J shed 3 bases, with 13 bases lying between them. Germline V gene sequence: CDR1 MDHEN, CDR2 SYDVKM. CDR3 sequence reads: CASARWADTEAFF. The CDR3 DNA follows: TGTGCCAGCGCCCGGTGGGCCGACACTGAAGCTTTCTTT.